The 19 T cell receptor beta chains given below trace back to one sample, sequenced in a study of blood T cell repertoires in COVID-19. Assay used: immunoSEQ multiplex PCR; TCRdb lists only in-frame clones, some missing. The data show 45,000 to 55,000 clones, with 80% to 85% seen just once and approximately 1.4% held by the top ten. Sequencing used peripheral blood. The receptors stem from a man aged 50 to 59 with acute or convalescent COVID-19.

This clone was seen a few times. The chain links TRBV5-3 to TRBJ1-2; D remains unclear. TRBV5-3 is an ORF, and what it does is uncertain. CDR3 length: 8 amino acids. V lost 4 bases and J 14 bases, leaving 6 bases between the germline ends. CDR3 sequence reads: CARSPKTF. CDR3 in DNA: TGTGCCAGAAGCCCCAAAACCTTC.

The genes are TRBV15 and TRBJ2-5, with 7 bases that match TRBD2. Germline values: CDR1 LNHNV, CDR2 YYDKDF (reference sequence). With 1 base clipped from V and 4 bases from J, the junction kept 3 bases outside the gene matches. The CDR3 runs to 14 residues. The CDR3 loop reads CATSRGGGGETQYF. The CDR3 DNA sequence: TGTGCCACCAGCAGAGGTGGGGGGGGAGAGACCCAGTACTTC.

This sequence joins TRBV4-1 and TRBJ2-1; 8 bases line up with TRBD2. This CDR3 has 17 residues. CDR1 is MGHRA and CDR2 is YSYEKL in the germline V gene. Trimming removed 0 bases from V and 0 bases from J; junction bases left unmatched: 4. The CDR3 protein is CASSQDPGTSSYNEQFF. In DNA, the CDR3 is TGCGCCAGCAGCCAAGATCCGGGGACTAGCTCCTACAATGAGCAGTTCTTC.

The CDR3 loop reads CASSLRAEGLSYNEQFF. The DNA of the CDR3 is TGCGCCAGCAGCCTGAGAGCGGAGGGCCTCTCCTACAATGAGCAGTTCTTC. The chain is built from TRBV4-3 and TRBJ2-1; weak D call: TRBD2 (6 bases). V shed 4 bases and J shed 0 bases, with 16 bases lying between them. The CDR3 extends over 17 amino acids. Germline lookup yields CDR1 LGHNA and CDR2 YSLEER.

The chain joins TRBV5-6 to TRBJ2-7; D is possibly TRBD2 (5 bases). V was trimmed by 5 bases and J by 7 bases, leaving 13 bases between them. Germline V CDR1 and CDR2: SGHDT, YYEEEE. The CDR3 loop spans 12 amino acids. The CDR3 DNA follows: TGTGCCAGCAGTCGTCCCACGGGGGAGCAGTACTTC. It codes for CASSRPTGEQYF.

The genes are TRBV28 and TRBJ1-5; the D gene is possibly TRBD1 (6 bases). Trimming stripped 3 bases from V and 0 bases from J, with 6 bases between. Germline assignment: CDR1 MDHEN and CDR2 SYDVKM. CDR3 length: 14 residues. CDR3 loop: CASSLTGSNQPQHF. DNA for the CDR3: TGTGCCAGCAGTTTGACAGGTAGCAATCAGCCCCAGCATTTT. Full variable domain (remainder filled in from reference TRBV28 and TRBJ1-5): DVKVTQSSRYLVKRTGEKVFLECVQDMDHENMFWYRQDPGLGLRLIYFSYDVKMKEKGDIPEGYSVSREKKERFSLILESASTNQTSMYLCASSLTGSNQPQHFGDGTRLSIL.

V is TRBV4-2 and J is TRBJ2-5; the match to TRBD2 covers 9 bases. This CDR3 is built from 17 residues. Germline CDR1 LGHNA, CDR2 YNFKEQ. With 1 base clipped from V and 5 bases from J, the junction kept 11 bases outside the gene matches. The CDR3 bases are TGTGCCAGCAGCCAAGGAAATAGCGGGGGCCCCCGGGAGACCCAGTACTTC. It codes for CASSQGNSGGPRETQYF.

The gene calls are TRBV19 and TRBJ1-3; D is perhaps TRBD1 (5 bases). The germline V and J ends were trimmed by 5 bases and 0 bases, with 11 bases remaining between them. CDR3 size: 15 residues. The germline gives CDR1 LNHDA, CDR2 SQIVND (reference sequence). The CDR3 reads CASSPRQSSGNTIYF. The CDR3 DNA reads TGTGCCAGTAGTCCCAGACAGAGCTCTGGAAACACCATATATTTT.

The chain carries TRBV6-1 and TRBJ1-5; the match to TRBD1 covers 8 bases. Germline V CDR1 and CDR2: MNHNS, SASEGT. V trimming: 4 bases; J trimming: 4 bases; junction bases outside the gene matches: 9. The CDR3 has 16 amino acids. CDR3 protein: CASSVMGQGANQPQHF. The CDR3 nucleotides read TGTGCCAGCAGTGTCATGGGCCAGGGGGCGAATCAGCCCCAGCATTTT.

This clone is medium-sized (0.01 to 0.1%) in the sample. This CDR3 reads CASSFGTGGNQPQHF. The CDR3 DNA reads TGTGCCAGTAGTTTTGGGACAGGGGGCAATCAGCCCCAGCATTTT. This rearrangement joins TRBV19 to TRBJ1-5, with TRBD1 identical over 10 bases. CDR1 LNHDA and CDR2 SQIVND come from the germline V gene (reference sequence). The CDR3 is 15 residues long. V shed 5 bases and J 2 bases; nucleotides not matched to a gene: 3. Supplemented by reference TRBV19 and TRBJ1-5, the full variable domain reads DGGITQSPKYLFRKEGQNVTLSCEQNLNHDAMYWYRQDPGQGLRLIYYSQIVNDFQKGDIAEGYSVSREKKESFPLTVTSAQKNPTAFYLCASSFGTGGNQPQHFGDGTRLSIL.

The V and J genes are TRBV10-3 and TRBJ2-3; 10 bases fit TRBD2. The length of the CDR3 is 16 residues. The ends lost 4 bases at V and 4 bases at J; junction bases unmatched: 8. CDR1 and CDR2 from the germline V gene are ENHRY and SYGVKD. The CDR3 bases are TGTGCCATCAGTGGGGCTTTAGCGGGGGGATCAGATACGCAGTATTTT. Protein sequence: CAISGALAGGSDTQYF.

The gene calls are TRBV12-3 or TRBV12-4 and TRBJ2-1; no clear D gene. The V and J ends lost 2 bases and 2 bases respectively, with 4 bases between them. The CDR3 spans 13 residues. The CDR3 bases are TGTGCCAGCAGTTTACAGACCTACAATGAGCAGTTCTTC. Residues: CASSLQTYNEQFF.

The rearrangement uses TRBV5-6 and TRBJ1-6; 10 nucleotides align to TRBD1. CDR3 length: 15 residues. CDR1 is SGHDT and CDR2 is YYEEEE in the germline V gene. Unmatched junction bases numbered 4, after V lost 3 bases and J lost 7 bases. CDR3 DNA: TGTGCCAGCAGCTCCCCGGGACAGGGGAATTCACCCCTCCACTTT. It translates to CASSSPGQGNSPLHF. Together with reference TRBV5-6 and TRBJ1-6, the CDR3 gives the full variable domain: DAGVTQSPTHLIKTRGQQVTLRCSPKSGHDTVSWYQQALGQGPQFIFQYYEEEERQRGNFPDRFSGHQFPNYSSELNVNALLLGDSALYLCASSSPGQGNSPLHFGNGTRLTVT.

The CDR3 is CASSPQGFSNYGYTF. CDR3 sequence (DNA): TGTGCCAGTTCGCCTCAGGGGTTCAGCAACTATGGCTACACCTTC. V gene TRBV19 combines with J gene TRBJ1-2, with a possible D match to TRBD1 (6 bases). V lost 8 bases and J lost 2, with 18 bases in between. Per the germline V gene, CDR1 is LNHDA and CDR2 is SQIVND (reference sequence). This CDR3 comprises 15 residues.

This chain uses TRBV9 with TRBJ2-3, with 7 bases lining up with TRBD1. From germline, CDR1 is SGDLS and CDR2 YYNGEE. The J segment lost 4 bases and the V segment lost 0 bases, leaving 8 bases of the junction unmatched. The CDR3 has 16 residues. The CDR3 coding sequence is TGTGCCAGCAGCGTAGGTGGCTCAGGGGGAGCAGATACGCAGTATTTT. Translated: CASSVGGSGGADTQYF.

CDR3 sequence (DNA): TGCGCCAGCAGCTCTGGACAGGGTGCGGGAAACACCATATATTTT. This gives the protein CASSSGQGAGNTIYF. The chain joins TRBV5-1 to TRBJ1-3, with 8 bases aligning to TRBD1. V dropped 3 bases and J dropped 4; count of bases not matched to a gene: 6. Germline V lookup: CDR1 SGHRS, CDR2 YFSETQ. The CDR3 totals 15 residues.

The CDR3 region is CASSRRRAGTNSYNEQFF. In nucleotides, the CDR3 is TGTGCCAGCAGCCGAAGACGAGCGGGGACGAACTCCTACAATGAGCAGTTCTTC. The chain couples TRBV28 to TRBJ2-1; 7 bases agree with TRBD2. The junction had 14 bases not matched to a gene; V was cut back by 6 bases and J by 0 bases. Germline V CDR1 and CDR2: MDHEN, SYDVKM. This CDR3 comprises 18 residues.

This clone was counted between two and nine times. The chain carries TRBV7-2 and TRBJ1-4; 7 bases line up with TRBD1. Germline V gene sequence: CDR1 SGHTA, CDR2 FQGNSA. This CDR3 has 19 residues. V was pared by 3 bases and J by 4 bases, with 17 bases of the junction left unmatched. The CDR3 bases are TGTGCCAGCAGCTTGGACAGGACTACTTCGCGGGGGGTTAATGAAAAACTGTTTTTT. Protein product: CASSLDRTTSRGVNEKLFF. The variable domain in full, completed from reference TRBV7-2 and TRBJ1-4, reads GAGVSQSPSNKVTEKGKDVELRCDPISGHTALYWYRQSLGQGLEFLIYFQGNSAPDKSGLPSDRFSAERTGGSVSTLTIQRTQQEDSAVYLCASSLDRTTSRGVNEKLFFGSGTQLSVL.

CDR3 bases: TGTGCCATCAGGGGGCAAAAGAATGAGCAGTTCTTC. Residues: CAIRGQKNEQFF. The chain uses TRBV10-3 and TRBJ2-1; possible D gene TRBD1, 5 bases. The V gene lost 6 bases and the J gene lost 7 bases, with 10 bases spanning the gap. The germline V gene has CDR1 ENHRY and CDR2 SYGVKD. The CDR3 is 12 amino acids.